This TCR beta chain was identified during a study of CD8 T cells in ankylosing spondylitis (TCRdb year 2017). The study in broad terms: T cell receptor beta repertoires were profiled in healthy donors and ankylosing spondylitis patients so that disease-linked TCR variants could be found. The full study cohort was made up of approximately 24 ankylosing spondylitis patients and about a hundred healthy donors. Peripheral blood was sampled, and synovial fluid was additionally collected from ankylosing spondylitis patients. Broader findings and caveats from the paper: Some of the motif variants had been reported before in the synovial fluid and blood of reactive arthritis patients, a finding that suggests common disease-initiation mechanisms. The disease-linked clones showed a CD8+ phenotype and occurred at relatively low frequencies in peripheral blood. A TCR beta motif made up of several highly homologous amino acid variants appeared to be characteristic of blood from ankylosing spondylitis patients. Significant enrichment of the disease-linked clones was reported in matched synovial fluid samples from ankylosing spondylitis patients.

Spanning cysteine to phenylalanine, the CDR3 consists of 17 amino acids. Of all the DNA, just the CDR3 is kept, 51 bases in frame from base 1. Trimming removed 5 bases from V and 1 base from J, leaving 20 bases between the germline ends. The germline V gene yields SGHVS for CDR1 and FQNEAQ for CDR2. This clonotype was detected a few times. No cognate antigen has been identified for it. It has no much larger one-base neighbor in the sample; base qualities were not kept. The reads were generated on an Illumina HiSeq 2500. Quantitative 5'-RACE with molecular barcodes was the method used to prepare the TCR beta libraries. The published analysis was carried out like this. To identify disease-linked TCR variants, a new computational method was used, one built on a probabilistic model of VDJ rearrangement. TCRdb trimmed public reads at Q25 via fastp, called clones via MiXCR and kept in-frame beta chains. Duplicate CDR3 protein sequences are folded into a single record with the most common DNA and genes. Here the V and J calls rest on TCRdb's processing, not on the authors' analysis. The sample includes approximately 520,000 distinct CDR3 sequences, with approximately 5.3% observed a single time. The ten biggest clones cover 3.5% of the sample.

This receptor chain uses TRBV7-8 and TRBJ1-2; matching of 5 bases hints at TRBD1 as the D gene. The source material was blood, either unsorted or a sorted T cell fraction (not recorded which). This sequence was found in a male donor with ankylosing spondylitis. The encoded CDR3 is CASSARGRDWFNYGYTF. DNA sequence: TGTGCCAGCAGCGCTAGGGGCAGGGATTGGTTTAACTATGGCTACACCTTC.